This passage covers 2 T cell receptor beta chains from one sample sequenced in a study of blood T cell repertoires in COVID-19 (dated by TCRdb to about 2020). Libraries were constructed by the immunoSEQ multiplex PCR assay. In TCRdb, the immuneACCESS table is reduced to in-frame sequences with V and J assigned. These tables do not hold every clone; where another copy was compared, an unresolved V gene accounts for under half, and the others remain unexplained. This sample holds 200,000 to 300,000 clones; around 88% were observed only once. The ten most abundant clones make up more than 0.95% of the sample. Material: PBMCs or T cells enriched from blood (not recorded which). These receptors came from a woman between 40 and 50 years old with acute COVID-19.

The CDR3 nucleotides are TGTGCCAGCAGCCGGAACAGAATAAACTATGGCTACACCTTC. Translated: CASSRNRINYGYTF. The V call is TRBV5-6, the J call TRBJ1-2, with D unclear. Germline CDR1 reads SGHDT; CDR2 reads YYEEEE. V was clipped by 4 bases and J by 2 bases, with 12 bases between them. CDR3 length equals 14 residues. Supplemented by reference TRBV5-6 and TRBJ1-2, the full variable domain reads DAGVTQSPTHLIKTRGQQVTLRCSPKSGHDTVSWYQQALGQGPQFIFQYYEEEERQRGNFPDRFSGHQFPNYSSELNVNALLLGDSALYLCASSRNRINYGYTFGSGTRLTVV.

This chain connects TRBV25-1 to TRBJ1-1; D remains unclear. The CDR3 loop spans 13 amino acids. Germline lookup yields CDR1 MGHDK and CDR2 SYGVNS. The ends were cut back, 4 bases at V and 3 bases at J, with 9 bases in the middle. The DNA of the CDR3 is TGTGCCAGCAGTGCTCTTCTCTACACTGAAGCTTTCTTT. Residues: CASSALLYTEAFF.